The 26 T cell receptor beta chains presented below share a single source sample, sequenced in a study of regulatory T cells in long-lasting Graves disease. Investigators prepared the TCR beta libraries by applying iRepertoire HTBI primers and Arm-PCR of CDR3 regions. In TCRdb, the multiplex PCR reads were re-called with MiXCR into one record per CDR3 protein. Counted here are around 400,000 distinct CDR3 sequences, 15% occurring once; the ten biggest clones make up over 20%. This sample's time point: newly diagnosed GD, antithyroid drugs for less than 3 months. RNA isolated from PBMCs was used to make the TCR library. The sequencing here drew on peripheral blood mononuclear cells (PBMCs), taken at new diagnosis, from a patient treated with antithyroid drugs. The receptors come from a female donor with Graves disease.

This clonotype occurred many times. The CDR3 nucleotides read TGCGCCAGCAGCTTGACGGCCGGGACCTACAATGAGCAGTTCTTC. Translating gives CASSLTAGTYNEQFF. The rearrangement links TRBV5-1 to TRBJ2-1; possibly TRBD2 for D (5 bases). Trimming removed 1 base at V and 2 bases at J, with 10 bases between. This CDR3 contains 15 residues. Germline CDR1 SGHRS, CDR2 YFSETQ. Full variable domain (rest looked up from reference TRBV5-1 and TRBJ2-1): KAGVTQTPRYLIKTRGQQVTLSCSPISGHRSVSWYQQTPGQGLQFLFEYFSETQRNKGNFPGRFSGRQFSNSRSEMNVSTLELGDSALYLCASSLTAGTYNEQFFGPGTRLTVL.

The chain employs TRBV9 and TRBJ2-4, with D possibly matching TRBD2 (6 bases). V lost 0 bases and J 0 bases, leaving 10 bases between the germline ends. The CDR3 length is 16 residues. Germline V gives CDR1 SGDLS, CDR2 YYNGEE. CDR3 residues: CASSVDGGLAKNIQYF. The DNA for the CDR3 is TGTGCCAGCAGCGTAGATGGGGGGTTAGCCAAAAACATTCAGTACTTC. Full variable domain (missing parts from reference TRBV9 and TRBJ2-4): DSGVTQTPKHLITATGQRVTLRCSPRSGDLSVYWYQQSLDQGLQFLIQYYNGEERAKGNILERFSAQQFPDLHSELNLSSLELGDSALYFCASSVDGGLAKNIQYFGAGTRLSVL.

This clonotype has ten or more counts. The chain combines TRBV30 with TRBJ1-1, with a weak D call TRBD1 (5 bases). The CDR3 is made up of 14 amino acids. V was clipped by 3 bases and J by 1 base, with 12 bases between them. CDR1 GTSNPN and CDR2 SVGIG come from the germline V gene (reference sequence). The CDR3 spells CAWRRPGPNTEAFF. In nucleotides, the CDR3 is TGTGCCTGGAGGCGTCCAGGGCCGAACACTGAAGCTTTCTTT.

This clonotype showed up just a few times. The chain employs TRBV12-3 or TRBV12-4 and TRBJ1-2; D is unclear. Trimming pared 9 bases from V and 8 bases from J, leaving 22 bases between. The CDR3 runs to 14 residues. The CDR3 coding sequence is TGTGCCAGGCGCGAAGGGTCCGGGTCTTTAGGCTACACCTTC. Protein sequence: CARREGSGSLGYTF.

In nucleotides, the CDR3 is TGTGCCAGCACGTGGGTCGATGAGCAGTTCTTC. It is translated as CASTWVDEQFF. The gene calls are TRBV6-1 and TRBJ2-1; the D is unclear. Germline-derived CDR1 and CDR2 are MNHNS and SASEGT. Trimming left V 7 bases short and J 8 bases short, with 9 bases between. The CDR3 consists of 11 residues.

This clonotype has a count of ten or more. The chain links TRBV20-1 to TRBJ1-1, with TRBD1 matching over 9 bases. CDR3 length: 14 residues. Germline assignment: CDR1 DFQATT and CDR2 SNEGSKA (reference sequence). V lost 5 bases, J lost 7 bases, and 11 bases stayed unmatched. The CDR3 coding sequence is TGCAGTGCTGCCTCTCGGACAGGGGTTGATGAAGCTTTCTTT. It yields the protein CSAASRTGVDEAFF.

This clonotype came up many times. The chain links TRBV5-6 to TRBJ2-3, with 8 bases lining up with TRBD2. In germline, CDR1 is SGHDT, CDR2 YYEEEE. This CDR3 has 15 residues. Unmatched junction bases numbered 5, after V lost 3 bases and J lost 2 bases. CDR3 amino acids: CASSSGLAYTDTQYF. The CDR3 DNA sequence: TGTGCCAGCAGCTCAGGACTAGCCTACACAGATACGCAGTATTTT.

This clonotype was recorded many times. The V call is TRBV9, the J call TRBJ2-2, with 11 bases aligning to TRBD2. The CDR3 has 14 amino acids. Germline V lookup: CDR1 SGDLS, CDR2 YYNGEE. Losses at the gene ends were 4 bases for V and 12 bases for J; bases not matched to a gene: 8. This CDR3 is CASSTGLAEEKLFF. CDR3 sequence (DNA): TGTGCCAGCAGCACGGGACTAGCGGAGGAGAAGCTGTTTTTT.

The V gene is TRBV30, the J gene TRBJ1-1; D remains ambiguous. V was pared by 4 bases and J by 8 bases, with 17 bases between. Germline loops: CDR1 GTSNPN, CDR2 SVGIG (reference sequence). The CDR3 has 13 residues. CDR3 nucleotides: TGTGCCTGGAAAAATGTTAAGGGCTCCGAAGCTTTCTTT. This translates into CAWKNVKGSEAFF.

The chain links TRBV20-1 to TRBJ2-7; 8 nucleotides agree with TRBD2. This CDR3 spans 15 amino acids. The junction had 10 bases not matched to a gene; V was cut back by 6 bases and J by 0 bases. Germline V gene sequence: CDR1 DFQATT, CDR2 SNEGSKA (reference sequence). The CDR3 spells CSAPPLSGGSYEQYF. Here the CDR3 DNA reads TGCAGTGCACCTCCCCTCAGCGGGGGCTCCTACGAGCAGTACTTC.

The chain has TRBV6-5 and TRBJ1-1; D ambiguous. The CDR3 is 13 amino acids. Trimming took off 2 bases at V and 3 bases at J, with 7 bases between the two ends. CDR1 and CDR2 (germline): MNHEY, SVGAGI. CDR3 nucleotide sequence: TGTGCCAGCAGTTACCGGCAGGACACTGAAGCTTTCTTT. The encoded protein is CASSYRQDTEAFF.

There are many counts of this clonotype. The chain recombines TRBV7-9 with TRBJ2-2, with a possible D match to TRBD2 (5 bases). Germline V CDR1 and CDR2: SEHNR, FQNEAQ (reference sequence). The CDR3 is made up of 17 amino acids. The germline V and J ends were trimmed by 6 bases and 5 bases, with 22 bases remaining between them. The CDR3 loop is CASRGTWRTDGTGELFF. The CDR3 DNA reads TGTGCCAGCAGAGGCACCTGGAGGACCGATGGGACCGGGGAGCTGTTTTTT.

In this sample, this clonotype turned up many times. This sequence joins TRBV20-1 and TRBJ1-1; D is unclear. The germline gives CDR1 DFQATT, CDR2 SNEGSKA (reference sequence). This CDR3 spans 12 amino acids. V was pared by 4 bases and J by 1 base, with 7 bases between. CDR3 sequence: CSAIRQNTEAFF. The CDR3 nucleotides read TGCAGTGCTATAAGACAGAACACTGAAGCTTTCTTT.

This clonotype was detected ten times or more. The V and J genes are TRBV30 and TRBJ2-4; D unresolved. The V gene's germline CDR1 is GTSNPN and CDR2 SVGIG (reference sequence). The V gene lost 0 bases and the J gene lost 0 bases, with 9 bases spanning the gap. This CDR3 has 15 residues. The CDR3: CAWSVRALAKNIQYF. CDR3 in DNA: TGTGCCTGGAGTGTAAGGGCCCTAGCCAAAAACATTCAGTACTTC. The entire variable domain, with the rest obtained from reference TRBV30 and TRBJ2-4, is as follows: SQTIHQWPATLVQPVGSPLSLECTVEGTSNPNLYWYRQAAGRGLQLLFYSVGIGQISSEVPQNLSASRPQDRQFILSSKKLLLSDSGFYLCAWSVRALAKNIQYFGAGTRLSVL.

This clonotype was observed many times. The chain is built from TRBV5-5 and TRBJ1-2; D is undetermined. This CDR3 comprises 14 residues. V gave up 1 base and J gave up 8 bases, with 15 bases separating them. Per the germline V gene, CDR1 is SGHKS and CDR2 is YYEKEE (reference sequence). The CDR3 DNA follows: TGTGCCAGCAGCTTGACGATCTTGGCAACGGGCTACACCTTC. It specifies CASSLTILATGYTF.

This clonotype came up many times. The DNA for the CDR3 is TGTGCCAGCAGCTTCGGGACTAGCGGGAGCCGGAACACCGGGGAGCTGTTTTTT. Translated: CASSFGTSGSRNTGELFF. This chain connects TRBV7-9 to TRBJ2-2, with 14 bases matching TRBD2. V lost 3 bases, J lost 1 base, and 4 bases stayed unmatched. The CDR3 covers 18 residues. Germline V gives CDR1 SEHNR, CDR2 FQNEAQ (reference sequence). Using reference TRBV7-9 and TRBJ2-2 for the parts outside the CDR3, the full variable domain is DTGVSQNPRHKITKRGQNVTFRCDPISEHNRLYWYRQTLGQGPEFLTYFQNEAQLEKSRLLSDRFSAERPKGSFSTLEIQRTEQGDSAMYLCASSFGTSGSRNTGELFFGEGSRLTVL.

The genes are TRBV5-6 and TRBJ2-3; the D gene is possibly TRBD1 (6 bases). Germline V gene data show CDR1 as SGHDT and CDR2 as YYEEEE. V was cut by 4 bases and J by 0 bases, with 12 bases left in between. The CDR3 contains 15 residues. Here the CDR3 DNA reads TGTGCCAGCAGCCGGACAGCTTCTAGCACAGATACGCAGTATTTT. Translating gives CASSRTASSTDTQYF.

This clonotype was counted between two and nine times. The chain carries TRBV9 and TRBJ1-2, with 8 bases fitting TRBD1. CDR3 length equals 15 residues. V dropped 0 bases and J dropped 2; count of bases not matched to a gene: 3. Per germline, CDR1 SGDLS and CDR2 YYNGEE. This CDR3 reads CASSVATGGNYGYTF. CDR3 coding DNA: TGTGCCAGCAGCGTAGCCACAGGGGGGAACTATGGCTACACCTTC.

Many counts were recorded for this clonotype. The rearrangement uses TRBV12-5 and TRBJ2-6; TRBD2 might be the D (6 bases). The CDR3 consists of 17 residues. V gave up 2 bases and J gave up 0 bases, with 11 bases separating them. From germline, CDR1 is LGHNT and CDR2 FRNRAP. This chain's CDR3 is CASGLWLASSGANVLTF. CDR3 DNA: TGTGCTAGTGGTTTGTGGCTAGCGAGCTCTGGGGCCAACGTCCTGACTTTC. Complete variable domain (other parts from reference TRBV12-5 and TRBJ2-6): DARVTQTPRHKVTEMGQEVTMRCQPILGHNTVFWYRQTMMQGLELLAYFRNRAPLDDSGMPKDRFSAEMPDATLATLKIQPSEPRDSAVYFCASGLWLASSGANVLTFGAGSRLTVL.

The chain carries TRBV5-1 and TRBJ2-1; 8 bases line up with TRBD1. CDR3 length: 19 residues. The germline V gene has CDR1 SGHRS and CDR2 YFSETQ. Unmatched junction bases numbered 15, after V lost 0 bases and J lost 4 bases. DNA of the CDR3: TGCGCCAGCAGCTTGGCCGTCTTGGGGACAGGCCTAACTTACAATGAGCAGTTCTTC. Translation gives CASSLAVLGTGLTYNEQFF.

At least ten counts were recorded for this clonotype. The rearrangement links TRBV3-1 to TRBJ1-1; D unclear. Germline V gene data show CDR1 as LGHDT and CDR2 as YNNKEL (reference sequence). Trimming cost V 2 bases and J 6 bases, with 16 bases left between them. This CDR3 contains 15 residues. CDR3 loop: CASSQQVVAFPEAFF. The CDR3 DNA follows: TGTGCCAGCAGCCAACAGGTAGTGGCGTTCCCTGAAGCTTTCTTT.

In its sample, this clonotype was seen a few times. CDR3 residues: CASSVGTANTGELFF. The CDR3 DNA sequence: TGTGCCAGCAGCGTAGGAACAGCGAACACCGGGGAGCTGTTTTTT. V usage is TRBV9 and J usage is TRBJ2-2; the D is unclear. The CDR3 covers 15 residues. Trimming stripped 0 bases from V and 0 bases from J, with 6 bases between. Per germline, CDR1 SGDLS and CDR2 YYNGEE.

This clonotype was detected ten times or more. The chain joins TRBV20-1 to TRBJ1-1; tentatively, D is TRBD1 (5 bases). The CDR3 runs 14 residues. CDR1 and CDR2 from the germline V gene are DFQATT and SNEGSKA (reference sequence). Trimming cost V 3 bases and J 1 base, with 12 bases left between them. The CDR3 DNA sequence: TGCAGTGCTAGTATCCGGAGGGGGAACACTGAAGCTTTCTTT. It is translated as CSASIRRGNTEAFF.

Comments on this clonotype: A read error is possible here, since a much larger clone lies one base away. The chain carries TRBV7-2 and TRBJ2-5, with D unclear. This CDR3 comprises 14 residues. From germline, CDR1 is SGHTA and CDR2 FQGNSA. CDR3 protein: CASSIARDQETQYF. The CDR3, as DNA: TGTGCCAGCAGCATAGCTAGGGACCAAGAGACCCAGTACTTC. Together with reference TRBV7-2 and TRBJ2-5, the CDR3 gives the full variable domain: GAGVSQSPSNKVTEKGKDVELRCDPISGHTALYWYRQSLGQGLEFLIYFQGNSAPDKSGLPSDRFSAERTGGSVSTLTIQRTQQEDSAVYLCASSIARDQETQYFGPGTRLLVL.

This chain uses TRBV5-6 with TRBJ2-3; TRBD1 matches 8 bases. This CDR3 has 16 residues. Germline V gene lookup returns CDR1 SGHDT and CDR2 YYEEEE. Trimming took 5 bases from V and 3 from J; bases not matched to a gene: 11. The CDR3 DNA follows: TGTGCCAGCAGGCCGAAACCCAGGGGGCTAACAGATACGCAGTATTTT. It codes for CASRPKPRGLTDTQYF.

This clonotype was seen ten or more times. The rearrangement uses TRBV3-1 and TRBJ2-1; the D gene is possibly TRBD2 (5 bases). The germline V gene has CDR1 LGHDT and CDR2 YNNKEL (reference sequence). V dropped 6 bases and J dropped 0 bases, with 15 bases sitting between them. The CDR3 has 16 residues. Written as DNA, the CDR3 is TGTGCCAGCAGTTTTCGGCCGGGGTTCTCCTACAATGAGCAGTTCTTC. Protein sequence: CASSFRPGFSYNEQFF.